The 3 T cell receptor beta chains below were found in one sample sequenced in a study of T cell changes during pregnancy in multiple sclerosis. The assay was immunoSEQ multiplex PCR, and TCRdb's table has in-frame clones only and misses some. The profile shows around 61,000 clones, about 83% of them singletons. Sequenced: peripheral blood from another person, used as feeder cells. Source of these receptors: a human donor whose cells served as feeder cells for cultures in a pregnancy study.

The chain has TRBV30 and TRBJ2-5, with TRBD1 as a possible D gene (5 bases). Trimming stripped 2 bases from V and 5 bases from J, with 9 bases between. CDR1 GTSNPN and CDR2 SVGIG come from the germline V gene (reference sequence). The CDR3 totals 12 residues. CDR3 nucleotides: TGTGCCTGGAGTCAAAAGGGGGAGACCCAGTACTTC. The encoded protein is CAWSQKGETQYF.

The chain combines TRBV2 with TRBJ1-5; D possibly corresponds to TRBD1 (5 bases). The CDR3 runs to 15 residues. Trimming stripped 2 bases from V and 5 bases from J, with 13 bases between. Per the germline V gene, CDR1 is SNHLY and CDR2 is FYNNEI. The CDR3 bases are TGTGCCAGCAGTGAATGGGGGGGTTGGGATCAGCCCCAGCATTTT. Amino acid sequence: CASSEWGGWDQPQHF.

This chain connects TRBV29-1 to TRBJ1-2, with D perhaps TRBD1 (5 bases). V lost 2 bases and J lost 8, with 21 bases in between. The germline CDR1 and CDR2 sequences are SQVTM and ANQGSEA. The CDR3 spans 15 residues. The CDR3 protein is CSVETGRGGVWGYTF. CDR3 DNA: TGCAGCGTTGAAACCGGTCGGGGAGGGGTCTGGGGCTACACCTTC.